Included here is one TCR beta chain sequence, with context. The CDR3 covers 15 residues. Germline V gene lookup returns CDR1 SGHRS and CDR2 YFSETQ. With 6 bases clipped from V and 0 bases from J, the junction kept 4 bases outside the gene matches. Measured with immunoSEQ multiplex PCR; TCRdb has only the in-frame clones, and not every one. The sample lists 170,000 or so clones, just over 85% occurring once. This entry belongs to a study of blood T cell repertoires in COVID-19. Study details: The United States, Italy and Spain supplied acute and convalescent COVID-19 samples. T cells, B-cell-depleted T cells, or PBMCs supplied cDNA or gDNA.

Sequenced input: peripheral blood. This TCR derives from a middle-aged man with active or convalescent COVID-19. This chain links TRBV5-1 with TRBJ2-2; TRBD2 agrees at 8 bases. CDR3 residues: CASIPGGTNTGELFF. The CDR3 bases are TGCGCCAGCATCCCGGGAGGGACGAACACCGGGGAGCTGTTTTTT.